The rows below give T cell receptor beta chains drawn from one sample of a study of blood T cells in healthy people across ages. TCRdb reanalysed the 5' RACE reads using MiXCR and keeps one entry per CDR3 protein. The sample has 760,000 or so distinct CDR3 sequences; 25% are singletons. This same sample was also part of a study on T cells of mothers and their children.

The sample comprised blood. Receptors were obtained from a boy younger than 18 in good health. The CDR3 runs from the conserved cysteine through the conserved F or W. Only some rows state a clone size, as once, few, many or a class for expanded clones.

size | J | V | CDR3
few | TRBJ2-5 | TRBV7-2 | CASSLRGRQETQHF
- | TRBJ2-5 | TRBV29-1 | CSATEGQETQYF
few | TRBJ2-1 | TRBV2 | CASREGLAGGQEQFF
- | TRBJ1-5 | TRBV4-3 | CASSPKAGGNQPQHF
few | TRBJ2-5 | TRBV7-2 | CASSGTTGGKETQYF
few | TRBJ1-1 | TRBV5-1 | CASSWGILTEAFF
- | TRBJ2-7 | TRBV29-1 | CSVDGLAGDEQYF
few | TRBJ2-5 | TRBV3-1 | CASSQDWLAETQYF
many | TRBJ2-5 | TRBV29-1 | CSQTGAGETQYF
many | TRBJ2-5 | TRBV6-6 | CASSYREGETQYF
- | TRBJ2-2 | TRBV5-1 | CASSPGGGWTGELFF
once | TRBJ2-4 | TRBV12-3/TRBV12-4 | CASSPSDRTGLAKNIQYF
- | TRBJ2-7 | TRBV2 | CASTDRSGQYF
- | TRBJ2-7 | TRBV10-2 | CASSRYQGTCEQYF
- | TRBJ2-7 | TRBV5-1 | CASSSSGTDEQYF
- | TRBJ1-1 | TRBV12-3/TRBV12-4 | CASSLALDHTEAFF
- | TRBJ2-7 | TRBV4-3 | CASSQDRVSYEQYF
- | TRBJ2-5 | TRBV12-3/TRBV12-4 | CASSSTSGGEETQYF
- | TRBJ1-2 | TRBV19 | CASSPTENFYGYTF
few | TRBJ2-5 | TRBV5-1 | CASSYSGGYQETQYF